A single sample gave rise to the 30 T cell receptor beta chains below, sequenced in a study of human T cells and chemical hapten exposure. Whole blood, unfractionated, served as the material for total RNA extraction. TCRdb called the 5' RACE reads again in MiXCR, with one record for every CDR3 protein. The sample holds tens of thousands of distinct CDR3 sequences, roughly 7.7% seen once. The receptors shown here come from a male donor in good health.

The CDR3 nucleotides are TGTGCCAGCTCAACCCAGGGGGCGCGAAGTGAAGCTTTCTTT. Residues: CASSTQGARSEAFF. The chain couples TRBV18 to TRBJ1-1; TRBD1 agrees at 8 bases. The CDR3 has 14 residues. Germline V gives CDR1 KGHSH, CDR2 LQKENI. J gave up 7 bases and V 5 bases, and 9 bases lay outside the gene matches. The full variable domain, its missing parts supplied by reference TRBV18 and TRBJ1-1, is NAGVMQNPRHLVRRRGQEARLRCSPMKGHSHVYWYRQLPEEGLKFMVYLQKENIIDESGMPKERFSAEFPKEGPSILRIQQVVRGDSAAYFCASSTQGARSEAFFGQGTRLTVV.

This clonotype was seen more than once but under ten times. The chain combines TRBV7-9 with TRBJ2-1, with 8 bases identical to TRBD2. V dropped 1 base and J dropped 4; count of bases not matched to a gene: 3. The CDR3 has 15 amino acids. The V gene's germline CDR1 is SEHNR and CDR2 FQNEAQ (reference sequence). This chain's CDR3 is CASSLVGLAYNEQFF. The CDR3 nucleotides read TGTGCCAGCAGCTTAGTCGGACTAGCTTACAATGAGCAGTTCTTC.

This chain joins TRBV20-1 and TRBJ2-1; TRBD2 agrees at 9 bases. The V gene's germline CDR1 is DFQATT and CDR2 SNEGSKA (reference sequence). Germline trimming cut 0 bases from V and 6 bases from J; bases unmatched to any gene: 6. CDR3 length equals 15 residues. The CDR3 DNA sequence: TGCAGTGCTAGAGATGCGGGGGGGCGGGGCAATGAGCAGTTCTTC. It codes for CSARDAGGRGNEQFF.

V gene TRBV5-6 combines with J gene TRBJ1-1, with a possible D match to TRBD1 (6 bases). Germline lookup yields CDR1 SGHDT and CDR2 YYEEEE. The V and J ends lost 1 base and 4 bases respectively, with 20 bases between them. This CDR3 is 17 amino acids long. CDR3 sequence: CASSLILLTGWGTEAFF. In nucleotides, the CDR3 is TGTGCCAGCAGCTTGATTTTGTTGACAGGATGGGGCACTGAAGCTTTCTTT.

This clonotype was picked up a small number of times. The DNA of the CDR3 is TGTGCCAGCAGCTCTCACAGCACAGATACGCAGTATTTT. Its translation is CASSSHSTDTQYF. This sequence joins TRBV7-9 and TRBJ2-3; unclear D gene. This CDR3 comprises 13 residues. The germline V and J ends were trimmed by 4 bases and 0 bases, with 5 bases remaining between them. Germline V lookup: CDR1 SEHNR, CDR2 FQNEAQ (reference sequence).

This clonotype was seen many times. The genes are TRBV7-3 and TRBJ2-1, with D perhaps TRBD1 (5 bases). Looked up from germline, CDR1 is SGHTA and CDR2 is FQGTGA. Trimming stripped 3 bases from V and 9 bases from J, with 9 bases between. The CDR3 totals 12 residues. The CDR3 loop is CASSLTETEQFF. The DNA of the CDR3 is TGTGCCAGCAGCTTGACAGAGACTGAGCAGTTCTTC.

There are a few counts of this clonotype. The rearrangement links TRBV2 to TRBJ1-3; 7 bases map to TRBD1. The length of the CDR3 is 16 residues. CDR1 and CDR2 (germline): SNHLY, FYNNEI. V shed 4 bases, J shed 0 bases, and the junction held 6 bases outside the gene matches. The CDR3 loop is CASSAPGTASGNTIYF. DNA for the CDR3: TGTGCCAGCAGTGCCCCAGGGACAGCCTCTGGAAACACCATATATTTT.

The chain is built from TRBV11-1 and TRBJ1-1, with unresolved D. Germline assignment: CDR1 SGHAT and CDR2 FQDESV (reference sequence). The CDR3 loop spans 12 amino acids. Deletions cut 3 bases from V and 7 bases from J, with 9 bases between. The CDR3 here is CASSLSWGEAFF. The DNA for the CDR3 is TGTGCCAGCAGCTTGAGTTGGGGTGAAGCTTTCTTT.

V gene TRBV6-5 combines with J gene TRBJ2-2, with D perhaps matching TRBD2 (6 bases). The germline gives CDR1 MNHEY, CDR2 SVGAGI. Trimming took 2 bases from V and 7 from J, leaving 8 bases between them. CDR3 length: 13 amino acids. The CDR3 loop is CASSYRESGELFF. Written as DNA, the CDR3 is TGTGCCAGCAGTTACCGGGAGAGCGGGGAGCTGTTTTTT.

The chain recombines TRBV6-2 or TRBV6-3 with TRBJ2-7; D not certain. Trimming removed 0 bases from V and 0 bases from J, with 12 bases in between. The germline CDR1 and CDR2 sequences are MNHEY and SVGEGT. CDR3 size: 16 residues. DNA of the CDR3: TGTGCCAGCAGTTACTCGATGGCAGCTAACTCCTACGAGCAGTACTTC. This gives the protein CASSYSMAANSYEQYF.

This clonotype was recorded a few times. J is TRBJ2-2 and V is TRBV10-3, with a weak D call TRBD2 (5 bases). The CDR3 has 13 amino acids. Trimming left V 4 bases short and J 7 bases short, with 10 bases between. Germline V lookup: CDR1 ENHRY, CDR2 SYGVKD. CDR3 amino acids: CAISVSDGGELFF. Here the CDR3 DNA reads TGTGCCATCAGTGTTAGCGATGGCGGGGAGCTGTTTTTT.

The chain has TRBV3-1 and TRBJ1-1, with no clear D. The CDR3 contains 15 residues. In germline, CDR1 is LGHDT, CDR2 YNNKEL (reference sequence). The ends were cut back, 1 base at V and 1 base at J, with 10 bases in the middle. The CDR3 reads CASSQGPQRNTEAFF. Written as DNA, the CDR3 is TGTGCCAGCAGCCAAGGCCCACAAAGGAACACTGAAGCTTTCTTT. Filled out from reference TRBV3-1 and TRBJ1-1, the complete variable domain reads DTAVSQTPKYLVTQMGNDKSIKCEQNLGHDTMYWYKQDSKKFLKIMFSYNNKELIINETVPNRFSPKSPDKAHLNLHINSLELGDSAVYFCASSQGPQRNTEAFFGQGTRLTVV.

In regard to this clonotype: A junction end diverges from the germline sequence, so it may reflect a read error. The chain uses TRBV15 and TRBJ2-5, with unresolved D. Germline CDR1 is LNHNV and CDR2 is YYDKDF (reference sequence). This CDR3 is 14 amino acids long. DNA of the CDR3: TGTGCCACCAGCAGAGCAGGATTCCAAAAGACCCAGTACTTC. It translates to CATSRAGFQKTQYF.

CDR3 sequence (DNA): TGTGCCAGCAGCCAAGGGGGCCCCGGGACAGAGAATTCACCCCTCCACTTT. It translates to CASSQGGPGTENSPLHF. The rearrangement uses TRBV3-1 and TRBJ1-6, with 7 bases matching TRBD1. This CDR3 is 17 amino acids long. Germline assignment: CDR1 LGHDT and CDR2 YNNKEL (reference sequence). V shed 1 base, J shed 7 bases, and the junction held 10 bases outside the gene matches.

This clonotype was picked up many times. This chain connects TRBV27 to TRBJ1-4; 7 bases agree with TRBD1. Germline V gene data show CDR1 as MNHEY and CDR2 as SMNVEV (reference sequence). The CDR3 has 14 amino acids. V lost 6 bases and J lost 0; bases outside the gene matches: 1. CDR3 region: CASRGTATNEKLFF. In DNA, the CDR3 is TGTGCCAGCAGGGGGACAGCAACTAATGAAAAACTGTTTTTT. The full variable domain, its missing parts supplied by reference TRBV27 and TRBJ1-4, is EAQVTQNPRYLITVTGKKLTVTCSQNMNHEYMSWYRQDPGLGLRQIYYSMNVEVTDKGDVPEGYKVSRKEKRNFPLILESPSPNQTSLYFCASRGTATNEKLFFGSGTQLSVL.

The chain joins TRBV29-1 to TRBJ2-3, with D perhaps given as TRBD1 or TRBD2 (5 bases each). The CDR3 runs to 15 residues. Germline CDR1 is SQVTM and CDR2 is ANQGSEA. V lost 7 bases and J 2 bases, leaving 19 bases between the germline ends. The CDR3 DNA reads TGCAGCGCAACACAGGAGGACCGGGTCACAGATACGCAGTATTTT. Translating it yields CSATQEDRVTDTQYF.

This clonotype has a count of ten or more. The chain has TRBV6-5 and TRBJ2-1, with 8 bases aligning to TRBD1. Germline CDR1 MNHEY, CDR2 SVGAGI. V trimming: 0 bases; J trimming: 0 bases; junction bases outside the gene matches: 4. The CDR3 sequence is 17 residues long. The CDR3 region has the DNA TGTGCCAGCAGTTACTCGGGACAGGCAAGCTCCTACAATGAGCAGTTCTTC. This gives the protein CASSYSGQASSYNEQFF.

In its sample, this clonotype was seen many times. The CDR3 spells CASSLKNQPQHF. The CDR3 region has the DNA TGTGCCAGCAGCTTAAAGAATCAGCCCCAGCATTTT. The chain joins TRBV7-9 to TRBJ1-5, with D unresolved. Germline V CDR1 and CDR2: SEHNR, FQNEAQ (reference sequence). The CDR3 runs 12 residues. V was clipped by 2 bases and J by 4 bases, with 3 bases between them.

This clonotype was seen at least ten times. The chain joins TRBV29-1 to TRBJ2-2, with 9 bases identical to TRBD1. V lost 6 bases, J lost 7 bases, and 6 bases stayed unmatched. Germline CDR1 and CDR2: SQVTM and ANQGSEA. The CDR3 is 13 amino acids. CDR3: CSVGDRVGGELFF. The CDR3 DNA reads TGCAGCGTAGGGGACAGGGTCGGCGGGGAGCTGTTTTTT.

V gene TRBV5-1 combines with J gene TRBJ2-2, with a weak D call TRBD2 (6 bases). CDR1 and CDR2 (germline): SGHRS, YFSETQ. This CDR3 has 15 residues. V was trimmed by 1 base and J by 4 bases, leaving 11 bases between them. This chain's CDR3 is CASSLRAGSTGELFF. The CDR3 DNA reads TGCGCCAGCAGCTTGAGGGCCGGGAGCACCGGGGAGCTGTTTTTT.

The sample holds a few counts of this clonotype. The chain carries TRBV4-1 and TRBJ2-1, with TRBD2 matching over 7 bases. CDR3 length equals 17 residues. CDR1 MGHRA and CDR2 YSYEKL come from the germline V gene. V shed 0 bases, J shed 6 bases, and the junction held 11 bases outside the gene matches. CDR3 nucleotides: TGCGCCAGCAGCCAAGAGGTCGCTAGCGGTTCGATCAATGAGCAGTTCTTC. Protein product: CASSQEVASGSINEQFF.

This clonotype was detected a few times. The chain carries TRBV7-9 and TRBJ1-5, with a possible D match to TRBD1 (6 bases). Trimming cost V 6 bases and J 5 bases, with 11 bases left between them. The CDR3 totals 13 residues. Germline V gene data show CDR1 as SEHNR and CDR2 as FQNEAQ (reference sequence). For the CDR3, the DNA is TGTGCCAGCAGATTGACAGGAGATCAGCCCCAGCATTTT. It is translated as CASRLTGDQPQHF.

The V and J genes are TRBV14 and TRBJ2-1, with 11 bases identical to TRBD2. The CDR3 loop spans 15 amino acids. The germline CDR1 and CDR2 sequences are SGHDN and FVKESK. Germline trimming cut 6 bases from V and 6 bases from J; bases unmatched to any gene: 7. The CDR3: CASRVAGGPGNEQFF. The CDR3, as DNA: TGTGCCAGCAGAGTAGCGGGAGGGCCTGGCAATGAGCAGTTCTTC.

This clonotype has ten or more counts. The rearrangement uses TRBV20-1 and TRBJ2-5, with D maybe TRBD2 (6 bases). This CDR3 has 12 residues. Germline loops: CDR1 DFQATT, CDR2 SNEGSKA (reference sequence). The ends were cut back, 6 bases at V and 4 bases at J, with 12 bases in the middle. CDR3 nucleotides: TGCAGTGCGCTAGGGAGGTTAGAGACCCAGTACTTC. This encodes CSALGRLETQYF.

This chain uses TRBV6-2 or TRBV6-3 with TRBJ1-5; TRBD1 agrees at 9 bases. The CDR3 runs 15 residues. V gave up 2 bases and J gave up 9 bases; unmatched junction bases: 8. Germline V gives CDR1 MNHEY, CDR2 SVGEGT. In nucleotides, the CDR3 is TGTGCCAGCAGTTACAGGGGACAGGGCCCAAGGCCCCAGCATTTT. Translating it yields CASSYRGQGPRPQHF.

This clonotype was counted many times. The CDR3 sequence: CASSHSGRRVNEQFF. CDR3 in DNA: TGTGCCAGCAGTCATAGCGGGAGAAGGGTCAATGAGCAGTTCTTC. The rearrangement uses TRBV6-5 and TRBJ2-1; TRBD2 agrees at 9 bases. V trimming: 5 bases; J trimming: 6 bases; junction bases outside the gene matches: 8. This CDR3 contains 15 residues. Germline values: CDR1 MNHEY, CDR2 SVGAGI.

In this sample, this clonotype turned up a few times. The chain is built from TRBV6-5 and TRBJ1-5; D unresolved. The V end was cut by 5 bases, the J end by 7 bases, with 9 bases between. CDR3 length: 12 residues. Per the germline V gene, CDR1 is MNHEY and CDR2 is SVGAGI. The CDR3 region is CASSALGQPQHF. The CDR3 coding sequence is TGTGCCAGCAGTGCCCTTGGGCAGCCCCAGCATTTT.

A note on this clonotype: This could be a read error, since a much larger clone is one nucleotide away. The rearrangement uses TRBV19 and TRBJ2-7, with D possibly TRBD2 on 5 matching bases. V shed 1 base and J shed 7 bases, with 11 bases lying between them. Germline V gene lookup returns CDR1 LNHDA and CDR2 SQIVND (reference sequence). CDR3 length: 13 amino acids. CDR3 amino acids: CASSIGQRKEQYF. The CDR3 coding sequence is TGTGCCAGTAGTATAGGTCAGCGGAAGGAGCAGTACTTC. The complete variable domain, with remaining parts taken from reference TRBV19 and TRBJ2-7, reads DGGITQSPKYLFRKEGQNVTLSCEQNLNHDAMYWYRQDPGQGLRLIYYSQIVNDFQKGDIAEGYSVSREKKESFPLTVTSAQKNPTAFYLCASSIGQRKEQYFGPGTRLTVT.

This clonotype was seen repeatedly, ten times or more. The DNA for the CDR3 is TGTGCCAGCAGCTCAGGACTAGCGGGTCTCTCAGCGGTCGAGACCCAGTACTTC. Its protein is CASSSGLAGLSAVETQYF. V and J are TRBV5-5 and TRBJ2-5; 11 nucleotides match TRBD2. This CDR3 spans 18 amino acids. Germline assignment: CDR1 SGHKS and CDR2 YYEKEE (reference sequence). J lost 5 bases, V lost 3 bases, and 15 bases had no gene match.

This clonotype was counted ten times or more. The chain recombines TRBV20-1 with TRBJ2-7; D unresolved. Germline CDR1 DFQATT, CDR2 SNEGSKA (reference sequence). The CDR3 spans 15 residues. Deletions cut 6 bases from V and 0 bases from J, with 18 bases between. Here the CDR3 reads CSAQEDSVASYEQYF. In nucleotides, the CDR3 is TGCAGTGCGCAGGAAGATAGTGTAGCCTCCTACGAGCAGTACTTC.